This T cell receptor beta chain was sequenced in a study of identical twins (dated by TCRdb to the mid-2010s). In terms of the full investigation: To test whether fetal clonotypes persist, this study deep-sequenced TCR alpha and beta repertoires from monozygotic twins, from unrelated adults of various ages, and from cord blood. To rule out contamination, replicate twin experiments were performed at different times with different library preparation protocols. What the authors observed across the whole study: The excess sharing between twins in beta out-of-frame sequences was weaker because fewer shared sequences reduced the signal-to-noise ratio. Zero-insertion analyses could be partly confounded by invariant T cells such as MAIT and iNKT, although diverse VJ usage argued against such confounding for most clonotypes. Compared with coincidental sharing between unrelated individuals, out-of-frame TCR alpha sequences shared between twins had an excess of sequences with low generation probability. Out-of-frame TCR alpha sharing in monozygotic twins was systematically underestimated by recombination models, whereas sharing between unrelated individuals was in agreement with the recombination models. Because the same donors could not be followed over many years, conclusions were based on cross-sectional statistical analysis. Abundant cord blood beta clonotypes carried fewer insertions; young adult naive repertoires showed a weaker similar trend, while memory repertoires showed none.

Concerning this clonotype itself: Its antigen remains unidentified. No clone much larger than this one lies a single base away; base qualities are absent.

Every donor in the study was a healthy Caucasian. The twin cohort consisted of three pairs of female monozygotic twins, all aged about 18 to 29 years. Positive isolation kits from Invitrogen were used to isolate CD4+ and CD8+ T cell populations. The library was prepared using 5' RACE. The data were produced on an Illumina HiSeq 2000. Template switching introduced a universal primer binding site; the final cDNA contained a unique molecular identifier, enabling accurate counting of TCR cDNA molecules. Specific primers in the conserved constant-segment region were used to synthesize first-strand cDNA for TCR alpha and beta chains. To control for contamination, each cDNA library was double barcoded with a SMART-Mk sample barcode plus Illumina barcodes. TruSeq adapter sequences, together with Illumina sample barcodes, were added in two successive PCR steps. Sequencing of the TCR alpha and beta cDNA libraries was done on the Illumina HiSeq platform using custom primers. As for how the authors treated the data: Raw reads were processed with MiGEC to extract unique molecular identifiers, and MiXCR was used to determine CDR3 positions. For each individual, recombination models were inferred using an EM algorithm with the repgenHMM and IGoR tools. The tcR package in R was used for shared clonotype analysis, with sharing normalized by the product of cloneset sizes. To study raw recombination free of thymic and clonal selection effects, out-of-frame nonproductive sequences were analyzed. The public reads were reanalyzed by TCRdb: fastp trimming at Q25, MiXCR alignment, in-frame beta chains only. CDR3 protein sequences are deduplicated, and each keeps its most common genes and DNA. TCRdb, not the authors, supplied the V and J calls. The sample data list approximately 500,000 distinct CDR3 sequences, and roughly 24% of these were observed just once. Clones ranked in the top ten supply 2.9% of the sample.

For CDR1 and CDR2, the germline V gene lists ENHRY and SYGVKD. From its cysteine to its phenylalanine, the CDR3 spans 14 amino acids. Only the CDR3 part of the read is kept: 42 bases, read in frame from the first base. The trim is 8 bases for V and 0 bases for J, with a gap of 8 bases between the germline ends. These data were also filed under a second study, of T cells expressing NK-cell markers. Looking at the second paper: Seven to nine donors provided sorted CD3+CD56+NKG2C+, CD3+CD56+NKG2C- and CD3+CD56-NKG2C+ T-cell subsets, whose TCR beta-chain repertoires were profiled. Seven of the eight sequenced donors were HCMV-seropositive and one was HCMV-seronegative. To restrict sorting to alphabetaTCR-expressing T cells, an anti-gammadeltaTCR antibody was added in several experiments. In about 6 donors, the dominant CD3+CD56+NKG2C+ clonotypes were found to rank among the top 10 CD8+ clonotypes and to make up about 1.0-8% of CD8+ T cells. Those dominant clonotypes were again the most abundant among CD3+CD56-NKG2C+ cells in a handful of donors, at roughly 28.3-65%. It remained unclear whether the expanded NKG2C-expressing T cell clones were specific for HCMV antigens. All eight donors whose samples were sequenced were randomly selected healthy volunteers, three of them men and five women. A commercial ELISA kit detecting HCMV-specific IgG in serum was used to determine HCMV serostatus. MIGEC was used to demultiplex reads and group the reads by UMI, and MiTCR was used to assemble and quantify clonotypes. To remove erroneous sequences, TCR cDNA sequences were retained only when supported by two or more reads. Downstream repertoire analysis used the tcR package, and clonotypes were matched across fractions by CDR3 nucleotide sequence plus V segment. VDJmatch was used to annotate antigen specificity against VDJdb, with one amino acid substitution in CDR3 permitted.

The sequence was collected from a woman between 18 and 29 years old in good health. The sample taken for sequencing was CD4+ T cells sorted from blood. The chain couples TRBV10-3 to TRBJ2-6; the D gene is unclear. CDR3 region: CAIRPHSGANVLTF. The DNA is TGTGCCATCCGACCTCACTCTGGGGCCAACGTCCTGACTTTC.